A single T cell receptor (beta chain) is shown here with its context. Repertoires were generated with immunoSEQ multiplex PCR, while TCRdb's copy carries only in-frame clones and drops some. The repertoire holds around 250,000 clones, with roughly 80% as singletons. The data originate from a study of blood T cell repertoires in COVID-19. The V gene end was trimmed by 5 bases and the J gene end by 3 bases; junction bases not matched to a gene: 11. Germline values: CDR1 SEHNR, CDR2 FQNEAQ (reference sequence). The length of the CDR3 is 16 residues. Sequencing was done on a sample of peripheral blood. The V gene is TRBV7-9, the J gene TRBJ2-3; 7 nucleotides agree with TRBD2. This clonotype was obtained from a woman aged 18-29 years with acute or convalescent COVID-19. The CDR3 here is CASSPLWAGVTDTQYF. DNA for the CDR3: TGTGCCAGCAGCCCGCTTTGGGCGGGGGTAACAGATACGCAGTATTTT.